This T cell receptor (beta chain) was obtained from a study of cytomegalovirus exposure and HLA in healthy donors. Whole-study results and caveats: Most likely, a cluster of highly shared sequence variants arose as a sequencing artifact.

Healthy bone marrow donors made up the donors. This clone was observed a handful of times. Its specificity is not known. Germline CDR1 is SEHNR and CDR2 is FQNEAQ (reference sequence). The V and J ends lost 2 bases and 6 bases, in that order; junction bases with no gene match: 7. The CDR3 extends over 14 amino acids. The PCR was carried out with 60 Vbeta primers and 13 Jbeta primers. The protocol was immunoSEQ multiplex PCR, while the TCRdb copy is restricted to in-frame clones and leaves out a portion. The table has about 94,000 clones, 7.6% seen once. V usage is TRBV7-9 and J usage is TRBJ2-7, with 7 positions matching TRBD2. The TCR originated in a man aged 45-60 years in good health and CMV-seronegative. Sequencing was carried out using PBMCs. CDR3 in DNA: TGTGCCAGCAGCTTAAGAGGGGAGGGTCTCGAGCAGTACTTC. Translating it yields CASSLRGEGLEQYF. Drawing the rest from reference TRBV7-9 and TRBJ2-7, the complete variable domain is DTGVSQNPRHKITKRGQNVTFRCDPISEHNRLYWYRQTLGQGPEFLTYFQNEAQLEKSRLLSDRFSAERPKGSFSTLEIQRTEQGDSAMYLCASSLRGEGLEQYFGPGTRLTVT.